This T cell receptor (beta chain) was sequenced for a study of shared clonotypes between healthy human individuals. At a deep level, the assay was run. For each subset, genomic DNA was distributed in equal portions over several immunoSEQ plates. Sequencing used immunoSEQ multiplex PCR; TCRdb keeps in-frame clones, though not all of them. The sample holds about 330,000 clones, over 75% seen once. Germline V lookup: CDR1 MNHEY, CDR2 SVGAGI. The length of the CDR3 is 15 residues. V shed 7 bases, J shed 4 bases, and the junction held 12 bases outside the gene matches. The TCR was taken from a man aged 18 to 30 in good health. The sample consisted of memory CD8+ T cells sorted from blood. Subset meaning: CD45RO+ cells pooled with CCR7-negative TemRA cells. V gene TRBV6-5 combines with J gene TRBJ1-2, with TRBD1 matching over 7 bases. For the CDR3, the DNA is TGTGCCAGCACGACGATGACAGGGACCCTCTATGGCTACACCTTC. Encoded protein: CASTTMTGTLYGYTF.